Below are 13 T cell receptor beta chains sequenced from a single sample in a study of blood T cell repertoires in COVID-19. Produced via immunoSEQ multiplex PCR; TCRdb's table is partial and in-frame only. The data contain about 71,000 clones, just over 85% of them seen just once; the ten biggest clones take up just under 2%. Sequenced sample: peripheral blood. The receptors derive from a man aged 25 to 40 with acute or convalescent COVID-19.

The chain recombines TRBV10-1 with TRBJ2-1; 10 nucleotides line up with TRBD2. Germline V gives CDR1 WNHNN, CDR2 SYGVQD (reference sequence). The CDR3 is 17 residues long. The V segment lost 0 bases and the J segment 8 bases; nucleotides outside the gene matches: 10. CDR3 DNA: TGCGCCAGCAGTGAGTCCGGAATTAGCGGGGGGAGGGATGAGCAGTTCTTC. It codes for CASSESGISGGRDEQFF.

The CDR3 region has the DNA TGTGCCAGCAGTTACTCGACAGGAGTCCAGCCCCAGCATTTT. It codes for CASSYSTGVQPQHF. The chain has TRBV6-6 and TRBJ1-5; D might be TRBD1 (6 bases). Germline assignment: CDR1 MNHNY and CDR2 SVGAGI (reference sequence). CDR3 length equals 14 residues. V lost 0 bases to trimming and J lost 7 bases, with 10 bases between them.

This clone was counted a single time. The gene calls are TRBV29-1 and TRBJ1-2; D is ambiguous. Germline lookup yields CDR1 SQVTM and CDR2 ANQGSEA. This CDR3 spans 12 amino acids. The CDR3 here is CGTTASAYGYTF. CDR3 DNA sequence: TGCGGTACCACAGCCTCGGCCTATGGCTACACCTTC.

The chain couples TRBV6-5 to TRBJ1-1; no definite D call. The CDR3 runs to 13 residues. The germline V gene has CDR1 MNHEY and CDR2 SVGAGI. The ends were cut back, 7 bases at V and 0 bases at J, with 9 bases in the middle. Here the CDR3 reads CASKQTVNTEAFF. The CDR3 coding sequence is TGTGCCAGCAAACAGACGGTGAACACTGAAGCTTTCTTT.

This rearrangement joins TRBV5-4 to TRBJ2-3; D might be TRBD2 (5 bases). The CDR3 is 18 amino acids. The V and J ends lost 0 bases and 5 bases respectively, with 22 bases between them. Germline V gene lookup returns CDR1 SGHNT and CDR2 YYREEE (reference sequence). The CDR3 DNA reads TGTGCCAGCAGCTTGGAATCGACCCCCTTTCGAGGAGGAGATACGCAGTATTTT. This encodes CASSLESTPFRGGDTQYF.

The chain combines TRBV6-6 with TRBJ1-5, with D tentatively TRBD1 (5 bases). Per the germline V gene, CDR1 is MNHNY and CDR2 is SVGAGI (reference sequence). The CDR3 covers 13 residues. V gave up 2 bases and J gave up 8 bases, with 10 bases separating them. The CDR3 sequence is CASSYGGGKPQHF. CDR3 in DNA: TGTGCCAGCAGTTACGGGGGAGGTAAGCCCCAGCATTTT.

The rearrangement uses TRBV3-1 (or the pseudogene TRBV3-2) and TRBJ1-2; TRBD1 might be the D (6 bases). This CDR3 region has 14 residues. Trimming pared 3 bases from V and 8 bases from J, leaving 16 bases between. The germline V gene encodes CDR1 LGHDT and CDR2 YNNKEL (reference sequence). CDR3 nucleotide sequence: TGTGCCAGCAGCCACCCAGGGGAGCTCGGGGGCTACACCTTC. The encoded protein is CASSHPGELGGYTF.

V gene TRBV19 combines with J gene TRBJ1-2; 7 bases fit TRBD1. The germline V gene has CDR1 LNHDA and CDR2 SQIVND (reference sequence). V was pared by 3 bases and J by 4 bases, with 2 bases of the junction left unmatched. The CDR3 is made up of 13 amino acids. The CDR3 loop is CASSIGTVYGYTF. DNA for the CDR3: TGTGCCAGTAGTATTGGGACAGTCTATGGCTACACCTTC. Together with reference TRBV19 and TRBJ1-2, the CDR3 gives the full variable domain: DGGITQSPKYLFRKEGQNVTLSCEQNLNHDAMYWYRQDPGQGLRLIYYSQIVNDFQKGDIAEGYSVSREKKESFPLTVTSAQKNPTAFYLCASSIGTVYGYTFGSGTRLTVV.

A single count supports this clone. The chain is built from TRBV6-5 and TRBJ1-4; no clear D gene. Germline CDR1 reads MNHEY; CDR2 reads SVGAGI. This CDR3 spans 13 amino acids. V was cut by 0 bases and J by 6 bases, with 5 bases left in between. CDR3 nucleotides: TGTGCCAGCAGTTACTCCCGAGATGAAAAACTGTTTTTT. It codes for CASSYSRDEKLFF.

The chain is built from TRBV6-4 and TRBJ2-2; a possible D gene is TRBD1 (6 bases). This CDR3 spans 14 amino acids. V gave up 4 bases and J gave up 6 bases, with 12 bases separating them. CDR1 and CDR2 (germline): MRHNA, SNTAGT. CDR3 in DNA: TGTGCCAGCAGTGGCTTCCAGGGGTCCGGGGAGCTGTTTTTT. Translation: CASSGFQGSGELFF.

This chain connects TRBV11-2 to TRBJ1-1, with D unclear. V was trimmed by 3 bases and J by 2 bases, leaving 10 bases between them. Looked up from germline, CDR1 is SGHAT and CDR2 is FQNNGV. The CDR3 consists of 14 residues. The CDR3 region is CASSFRGTNTEAFF. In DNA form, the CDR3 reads TGTGCCAGCAGCTTCCGAGGCACAAACACTGAAGCTTTCTTT. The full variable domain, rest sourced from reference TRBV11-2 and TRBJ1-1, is EAGVAQSPRYKIIEKRQSVAFWCNPISGHATLYWYQQILGQGPKLLIQFQNNGVVDDSQLPKDRFSAERLKGVDSTLKIQPAKLEDSAVYLCASSFRGTNTEAFFGQGTRLTVV.

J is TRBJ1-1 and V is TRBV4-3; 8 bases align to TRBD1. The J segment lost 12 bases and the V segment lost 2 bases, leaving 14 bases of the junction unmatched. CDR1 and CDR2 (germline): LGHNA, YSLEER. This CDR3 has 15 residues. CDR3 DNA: TGCGCCAGCAGCCAAAGAGGCTCGACAGGGGCATTAACTTTCTTT. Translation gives CASSQRGSTGALTFF.

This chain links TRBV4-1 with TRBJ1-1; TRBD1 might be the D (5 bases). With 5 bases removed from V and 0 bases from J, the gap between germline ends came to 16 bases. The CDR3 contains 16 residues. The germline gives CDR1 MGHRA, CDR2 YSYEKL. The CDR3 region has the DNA TGCGCCAGCAGCTTATTAGGGGAAAGAATGAACACTGAAGCTTTCTTT. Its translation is CASSLLGERMNTEAFF.